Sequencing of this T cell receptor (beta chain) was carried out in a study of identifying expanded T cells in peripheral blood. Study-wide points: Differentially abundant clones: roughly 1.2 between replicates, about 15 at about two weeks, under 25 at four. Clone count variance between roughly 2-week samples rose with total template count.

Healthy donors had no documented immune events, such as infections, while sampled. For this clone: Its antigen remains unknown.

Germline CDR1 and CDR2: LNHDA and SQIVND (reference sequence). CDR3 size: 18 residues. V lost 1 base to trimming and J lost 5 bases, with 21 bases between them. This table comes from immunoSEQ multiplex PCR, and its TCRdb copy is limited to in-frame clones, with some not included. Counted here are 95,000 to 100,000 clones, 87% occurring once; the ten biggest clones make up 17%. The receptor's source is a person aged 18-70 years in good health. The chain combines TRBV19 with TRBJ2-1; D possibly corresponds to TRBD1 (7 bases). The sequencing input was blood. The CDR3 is CASSIASRWQGGNNEQFF. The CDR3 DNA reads TGTGCCAGTAGTATAGCCTCTCGGTGGCAGGGGGGCAACAATGAGCAGTTCTTC.